The sequence of this T cell receptor beta chain was determined in a study of blood T cell repertoires in COVID-19. This CDR3 contains 15 residues. Trimming cost V 2 bases and J 6 bases; bases outside gene matches: 2. Germline loops: CDR1 LGHNA, CDR2 YNFKEQ. Authors' analysis steps: Reference gene primer amplification in the assay estimated nucleated cell counts. Clones were sequenced by immunoSEQ multiplex PCR, and TCRdb holds only the in-frame ones, with some missing. V and J calls and clone size are those listed in that table; D and trimming were worked out from the DNA. The repertoire holds around 77,000 clones, with under 95% as singletons.

This TCR came from a woman aged 80 or over with active or convalescent COVID-19. The chain couples TRBV4-2 to TRBJ1-6; TRBD1 agrees at 9 bases. Sequencing input: peripheral blood. The DNA for the CDR3 is TGTGCCAGCAGCCAAATGGGACAGGGTAATTCACCCCTCCACTTT. Its translation: CASSQMGQGNSPLHF.